This is a list of T cell receptor beta chains from one sample in a study of blood T cell repertoires in COVID-19. Sequencing was performed with immunoSEQ multiplex PCR; in TCRdb, only in-frame clones are kept and a portion is missing. This sample yields about 120,000 clones, of which approximately 87% are seen a single time; 25% to 30% belongs to the top ten. Material for sequencing was peripheral blood. These receptors originate from a woman in her seventies with acute or convalescent COVID-19. Both conserved end residues are part of each CDR3. The D gene is left open where the match is weak. Clone size is given for some rows only: seen once, a few or many times, or a class if the clone is expanded.

V: TRBV28; J: TRBJ1-2; D: TRBD1; size: -; CDR3: CASSQGAEYYGYTF
V: TRBV7-3; J: TRBJ1-4; D: TRBD1; size: -; CDR3: CASSLLHRGLDEKLFF
V: TRBV28; J: TRBJ2-2; D: -; size: -; CDR3: CASRGETTTGELFF
V: TRBV18; J: TRBJ2-7; D: -; size: -; CDR3: CASSPARGYEQYF
V: TRBV5-1; J: TRBJ2-1; D: TRBD2; size: -; CDR3: CASSLGLAATNEQFF
V: TRBV5-4; J: TRBJ2-2; D: -; size: once; CDR3: CASSLGTYLNTGELFF
V: TRBV5-1; J: TRBJ2-7; D: TRBD1; size: -; CDR3: CASSWTGTGPYEQYF
V: TRBV6-5; J: TRBJ1-6; D: TRBD1; size: -; CDR3: CASSRGQGRPPLHF
V: TRBV4-1; J: TRBJ1-5; D: -; size: -; CDR3: CASSQFQNQPQHF
V: TRBV5-4; J: TRBJ2-7; D: -; size: -; CDR3: CASSPIGSGYEQYF
V: TRBV4-2; J: TRBJ1-3; D: -; size: -; CDR3: CASSPPGDGGTIYF
V: TRBV28; J: TRBJ1-6; D: -; size: -; CDR3: CASSPPREDSPLHF
V: TRBV9; J: TRBJ2-1; D: TRBD2; size: -; CDR3: CASSVMGLAGGTLHNEQFF
V: TRBV19; J: TRBJ2-3; D: TRBD1; size: -; CDR3: CASNGGTGGTDTQYF
V: TRBV10-1; J: TRBJ1-1; D: -; size: -; CDR3: CASSNSGTHTTEAFF
V: TRBV5-1; J: TRBJ2-1; D: -; size: -; CDR3: CASSGQASSSYNEQFF
V: TRBV5-4; J: TRBJ1-6; D: -; size: -; CDR3: CASSLDRDSPLHF
V: TRBV2; J: TRBJ2-1; D: -; size: -; CDR3: CASSSRKGLNEQFF
V: TRBV30; J: TRBJ1-4; D: -; size: -; CDR3: CAWTPTPTNEKLFF
V: TRBV7-3; J: TRBJ1-5; D: TRBD1; size: few; CDR3: CASSLTPLLGTANQPQHF
V: TRBV24-1; J: TRBJ2-5; D: TRBD1; size: -; CDR3: CATSDFDRGLETQYF
V: TRBV7-2; J: TRBJ2-1; D: TRBD1; size: -; CDR3: CASSWATGAHNEQFF
V: TRBV7-9; J: TRBJ1-1; D: TRBD1; size: few; CDR3: CASSPRVRGQVAFF
V: TRBV2; J: TRBJ1-5; D: TRBD1; size: -; CDR3: CASSPFGTENQPQHF
V: TRBV1; J: TRBJ2-1; D: -; size: -; CDR3: CTSREAGGTINEQFF
V: TRBV6-4; J: TRBJ2-3; D: -; size: once; CDR3: CASSDVPGVGTDTQYF
V: TRBV5-1; J: TRBJ2-2; D: TRBD2; size: -; CDR3: CASSGGLAGANTGELFF
V: TRBV28; J: TRBJ2-7; D: -; size: -; CDR3: CASSSSYEQYF
V: TRBV5-1; J: TRBJ2-7; D: TRBD2; size: -; CDR3: CASSLETSGTGEQYF
V: TRBV12-2; J: TRBJ1-1; D: -; size: -; CDR3: CASPKHSGGTEAFF
V: TRBV19; J: TRBJ2-6; D: -; size: -; CDR3: CASSSTGYSGANVLTF
V: TRBV28; J: TRBJ2-5; D: -; size: -; CDR3: CASSSYLDTEVLETQYF
V: TRBV5-1; J: TRBJ1-4; D: -; size: -; CDR3: CASSLVLATNEKLFF
V: TRBV19; J: TRBJ1-2; D: TRBD1; size: -; CDR3: CASRTQGQGDGGYTF
V: TRBV2; J: TRBJ2-7; D: TRBD2; size: -; CDR3: CASSGTSGAYEQYF
V: TRBV24-1; J: TRBJ2-3; D: -; size: -; CDR3: CATSDSAVRSASTDTQYF
V: TRBV10-3; J: TRBJ2-5; D: TRBD1; size: -; CDR3: CATGQGGETQYF
V: TRBV24-1; J: TRBJ1-2; D: TRBD1; size: -; CDR3: CATSDPQGGNGYTF
V: TRBV28; J: TRBJ1-5; D: -; size: once; CDR3: CASSLWEGDNQPQHF
V: TRBV3-1/TRBV3-2; J: TRBJ2-1; D: TRBD2; size: few; CDR3: CASSPSPTRAGIYNEQFF
V: TRBV6-5; J: TRBJ2-1; D: TRBD2; size: -; CDR3: CASSYPGGGYNEQFF
V: TRBV6-1; J: TRBJ2-3; D: TRBD2; size: -; CDR3: CASSVPAGGSTDTQYF
V: TRBV6-1; J: TRBJ1-1; D: TRBD1; size: -; CDR3: CASSESRGLEAFF
V: TRBV2; J: TRBJ2-2; D: -; size: -; CDR3: CASSDRVGTGELFF
V: TRBV4-1; J: TRBJ2-7; D: TRBD1; size: once; CDR3: CASSPDRGLEQYF
V: TRBV6-5; J: TRBJ2-7; D: TRBD1; size: few; CDR3: CASSYPRQGAYEQYF
V: TRBV9; J: TRBJ1-4; D: -; size: -; CDR3: CASSPGGANEKLFF
V: TRBV27; J: TRBJ2-3; D: -; size: -; CDR3: CASSFSSPSRDTQYF
V: TRBV14; J: TRBJ1-3; D: -; size: -; CDR3: CASSQDHYSFSGNTIYF
V: TRBV2; J: TRBJ2-1; D: TRBD2; size: -; CDR3: CASASTWLSGGGVEQFF
V: TRBV12-5; J: TRBJ2-7; D: TRBD1; size: -; CDR3: CASEPTGTYEQYF
V: TRBV4-1; J: TRBJ2-7; D: TRBD1; size: -; CDR3: CASSQVIRDRGRGSSYEQYF
V: TRBV5-4; J: TRBJ1-4; D: -; size: once; CDR3: CASSHPGVTNEKLFF
V: TRBV6-5; J: TRBJ1-6; D: -; size: -; CDR3: CASSRTDSPLHF
V: TRBV10-3; J: TRBJ2-3; D: TRBD2; size: -; CDR3: CATTRIAGSTDTQYF
V: TRBV12-5; J: TRBJ2-1; D: -; size: few; CDR3: CASGPSGYSYNEQFF
V: TRBV7-2; J: TRBJ1-3; D: TRBD1; size: -; CDR3: CASSFQGARGNTIYF
V: TRBV7-6; J: TRBJ1-5; D: -; size: -; CDR3: CASSLVSGASNQPQHF
V: TRBV2; J: TRBJ1-5; D: -; size: -; CDR3: CASSRTRNSNQPQHF
V: TRBV7-9; J: TRBJ2-5; D: TRBD2; size: -; CDR3: CASSLDLAGVETQYF